The 22 T cell receptor beta chains given below trace back to one sample, sequenced in a study of cytomegalovirus exposure and HLA in healthy donors. PCR used 60 Vbeta primers and 13 Jbeta primers. TCRdb's copy holds only in-frame clones and misses some; the assay was immunoSEQ multiplex PCR. The table gives around 130,000 clones; the top ten clones make up approximately 1.5% of it. Sequences were obtained from PBMCs. The receptors here all came from a woman aged 35 to 49 in good health and CMV-seronegative.

The chain carries TRBV7-8 and TRBJ2-5, with 10 positions matching TRBD1. With the DNA end fitting TRBJ2-7 better, the J assignment may be wrong. The CDR3 totals 16 residues. Germline CDR1 SGHVS, CDR2 FQNEAQ. CDR3 sequence: CASSMFGTGDNREQYF. The CDR3 nucleotides are TGTGCCAGCAGCATGTTCGGGACAGGGGATAATCGCGAGCAGTACTTC.

The chain joins TRBV5-5 to TRBJ2-2; 7 bases are shared with TRBD2. After removal of 1 base from V and 10 bases from J, the junction contained 7 bases not matched to a gene. This CDR3 comprises 14 residues. Germline values: CDR1 SGHKS, CDR2 YYEKEE (reference sequence). The CDR3 nucleotides are TGTGCCAGCAGCTTGCTGGGAGGGGCCGAGGAGCTGTTTTTT. Translating it yields CASSLLGGAEELFF.

This rearrangement joins TRBV19 to TRBJ2-7; D unresolved. With 4 bases removed from V and 2 bases from J, the gap between germline ends came to 12 bases. Germline V CDR1 and CDR2: LNHDA, SQIVND (reference sequence). The CDR3 extends over 14 amino acids. CDR3 DNA sequence: TGTGCCAGTAGTACAGGATCCAAGCCCTACGAGCAGTACTTC. Its protein product is CASSTGSKPYEQYF.

CDR3 DNA: TGTGCCAGCAGTGAACAAATCAACACTGAAGCTTTCTTT. The encoded protein is CASSEQINTEAFF. This chain links TRBV6-1 with TRBJ1-1; D gene uncertain. The CDR3 totals 13 residues. V was shortened by 2 bases and J by 2 bases, with 6 bases between the two germline ends. Germline CDR1 MNHNS, CDR2 SASEGT.

This chain connects TRBV10-1 to TRBJ2-1; a weak D match, TRBD2 (5 bases). Trimming removed 6 bases from V and 0 bases from J, with 12 bases in between. There are 15 residues in the CDR3. Germline assignment: CDR1 WNHNN and CDR2 SYGVQD (reference sequence). The CDR3 nucleotides are TGCGCCAGCAGGCATCACACTAGCTCCTACAATGAGCAGTTCTTC. Translating gives CASRHHTSSYNEQFF.

J is TRBJ1-4 and V is TRBV6-6; no firm D call. Germline V CDR1 and CDR2: MNHNY, SVGAGI (reference sequence). V was shortened by 6 bases and J by 3 bases, with 11 bases between the two germline ends. This CDR3 has 14 residues. The CDR3 here is CASSLGSSNEKLFF. CDR3 coding DNA: TGTGCCAGCAGCCTAGGATCTTCTAATGAAAAACTGTTTTTT.

The V and J genes are TRBV6-1 and TRBJ1-4; maybe TRBD1 (5 bases). The CDR3 is 14 amino acids. Trimming took 3 bases from V and 5 from J, leaving 10 bases between them. In germline, CDR1 is MNHNS, CDR2 SASEGT. As DNA, the CDR3 is TGTGCCAGCAGTGAGAAGGGACTCAATGAAAAACTGTTTTTT. This translates into CASSEKGLNEKLFF.

The V call is TRBV4-2, the J call TRBJ1-2, with 8 bases aligning to TRBD1. Germline V CDR1 and CDR2: LGHNA, YNFKEQ. The V segment lost 0 bases and the J segment 4 bases; nucleotides outside the gene matches: 7. This CDR3 comprises 16 residues. The CDR3 here is CASSQDRGQDFYGYTF. The CDR3 region has the DNA TGTGCCAGCAGCCAAGATCGGGGACAGGACTTCTATGGCTACACCTTC.

This chain connects TRBV27 to TRBJ2-1; 8 bases align to TRBD2. The CDR3 extends over 16 amino acids. The germline gives CDR1 MNHEY, CDR2 SMNVEV (reference sequence). V shed 6 bases, J shed 0 bases, and the junction held 7 bases outside the gene matches. DNA for the CDR3: TGTGCCAGCAGCCGCGGGGGGTCAAGCTCCTACAATGAGCAGTTCTTC. Encoded protein: CASSRGGSSSYNEQFF.

Here the CDR3 DNA reads TGTGCCAGCAGCCGGGGGGGCCTAAACTATGGCTACACCTTC. It specifies CASSRGGLNYGYTF. The J gene is TRBJ1-2, the V gene TRBV7-2, with a tentative D call TRBD1 (6 bases). Germline CDR1 is SGHTA and CDR2 is FQGNSA. The CDR3 has 14 residues. Trimming took 5 bases from V and 2 from J, leaving 12 bases between them.

The V call is TRBV7-3, the J call TRBJ1-1; no clear D gene. Trimming pared 2 bases from V and 4 bases from J, leaving 14 bases between. This CDR3 is built from 15 residues. Germline values: CDR1 SGHTA, CDR2 FQGTGA. This CDR3 is CASSLEHVRGTEAFF. The CDR3, as DNA: TGTGCCAGCAGCTTAGAACACGTCCGGGGCACTGAAGCTTTCTTT.

V usage is TRBV5-1 and J usage is TRBJ2-7, with TRBD1 matching over 8 bases. CDR1 SGHRS and CDR2 YFSETQ come from the germline V gene. The CDR3 contains 13 residues. The V gene end was trimmed by 7 bases and the J gene end by 5 bases; junction bases not matched to a gene: 8. The CDR3 coding sequence is TGCGCCAGCTCCTGGACAGGGAGCAACGAGCAGTACTTC. Protein sequence: CASSWTGSNEQYF. Drawing the rest from reference TRBV5-1 and TRBJ2-7, the complete variable domain is KAGVTQTPRYLIKTRGQQVTLSCSPISGHRSVSWYQQTPGQGLQFLFEYFSETQRNKGNFPGRFSGRQFSNSRSEMNVSTLELGDSALYLCASSWTGSNEQYFGPGTRLTVT.

The CDR3 reads CASSEEVGGSGTQYF. DNA for the CDR3: TGTGCCAGCAGTGAAGAGGTTGGGGGCTCGGGGACCCAGTACTTC. The chain couples TRBV6-1 to TRBJ2-5, with D possibly matching TRBD1 (6 bases). The CDR3 spans 15 residues. V was pared by 1 base and J by 7 bases, with 16 bases between. Germline CDR1 and CDR2: MNHNS and SASEGT.

This chain connects TRBV7-9 to TRBJ2-7; 8 bases are a match to TRBD1. Per the germline V gene, CDR1 is SEHNR and CDR2 is FQNEAQ (reference sequence). The CDR3 has 17 residues. J gave up 0 bases and V 1 base, and 8 bases lay outside the gene matches. The CDR3 region has the DNA TGTGCCAGCAGCTTAGGATATGGACAGGGAGTCTCCTACGAGCAGTACTTC. It codes for CASSLGYGQGVSYEQYF. Based on the CDR3 plus reference TRBV7-9 and TRBJ2-7, the full variable domain is DTGVSQNPRHKITKRGQNVTFRCDPISEHNRLYWYRQTLGQGPEFLTYFQNEAQLEKSRLLSDRFSAERPKGSFSTLEIQRTEQGDSAMYLCASSLGYGQGVSYEQYFGPGTRLTVT.

V is TRBV18 and J is TRBJ1-5; 7 positions match TRBD1. Losses at the gene ends were 4 bases for V and 7 bases for J; bases not matched to a gene: 4. The V gene's germline CDR1 is KGHSH and CDR2 LQKENI. The CDR3 runs 13 residues. The CDR3 region is CASSRQGDQPQHF. CDR3 sequence (DNA): TGTGCCAGCTCACGACAGGGAGACCAGCCCCAGCATTTT.

The chain employs TRBV7-9 and TRBJ1-5; 12 bases map to TRBD1. Germline-derived CDR1 and CDR2 are SEHNR and FQNEAQ (reference sequence). V was pared by 5 bases and J by 7 bases, with 6 bases of the junction left unmatched. CDR3 length equals 15 residues. This CDR3 reads CASSLGTGGTQPQHF. CDR3 nucleotides: TGTGCCAGCAGCCTCGGGACAGGGGGCACCCAGCCCCAGCATTTT.

The chain uses TRBV6-1 and TRBJ1-1, with 7 bases aligning to TRBD1. The germline CDR1 and CDR2 sequences are MNHNS and SASEGT. The V gene end was trimmed by 7 bases and the J gene end by 8 bases; junction bases not matched to a gene: 4. The CDR3 runs 11 residues. The DNA of the CDR3 is TGTGCCAGCATCGGACAGGCGGAAGCTTTCTTT. Amino acid sequence: CASIGQAEAFF.

The chain has TRBV15 and TRBJ2-7, with TRBD2 identical over 11 bases. CDR1 and CDR2 (germline): LNHNV, YYDKDF (reference sequence). J was trimmed by 3 bases and V by 0 bases; bases with no gene match: 10. CDR3 size: 18 residues. The CDR3 sequence: CATSREPFLAGGRYEQYF. The CDR3, as DNA: TGTGCCACCAGCAGAGAACCTTTCCTAGCGGGGGGACGCTACGAGCAGTACTTC. The full variable domain, rest sourced from reference TRBV15 and TRBJ2-7, is DAMVIQNPRYQVTQFGKPVTLSCSQTLNHNVMYWYQQKSSQAPKLLFHYYDKDFNNEADTPDNFQSRRPNTSFCFLDIRSPGLGDTAMYLCATSREPFLAGGRYEQYFGPGTRLTVT.

The chain employs TRBV4-2 and TRBJ1-1, with D possibly TRBD1 on 5 matching bases. Trimming shortened V by 3 bases and J by 11 bases, and 16 bases separated the two germline ends. Germline CDR1 LGHNA, CDR2 YNFKEQ. The CDR3 sequence is 13 residues long. The DNA of the CDR3 is TGTGCCAGCAGCCAGGGGGAGGGGTCGGGGGCTTTCTTT. Amino acids: CASSQGEGSGAFF.

The chain links TRBV4-1 to TRBJ1-5, with D possibly being TRBD1 (6 bases). V dropped 4 bases and J dropped 0 bases, with 13 bases sitting between them. CDR1 is MGHRA, CDR2 YSYEKL, per germline. The CDR3 totals 16 residues. The CDR3, as DNA: TGCGCCAGCAGCCGAGGGACAACAAATAGCAATCAGCCCCAGCATTTT. It translates to CASSRGTTNSNQPQHF.

The chain uses TRBV4-1 and TRBJ1-4, with D hard to call. Germline values: CDR1 MGHRA, CDR2 YSYEKL. V was shortened by 1 base and J by 3 bases, with 12 bases between the two germline ends. CDR3 length: 16 residues. CDR3 sequence reads: CASSQAGEGANEKLFF. CDR3 bases: TGCGCCAGCAGCCAAGCCGGTGAAGGAGCTAATGAAAAACTGTTTTTT.

The chain recombines TRBV6-5 with TRBJ1-1; the D is unclear. The germline gives CDR1 MNHEY, CDR2 SVGAGI. Trimming removed 9 bases at V and 5 bases at J, with 10 bases between. The CDR3 has 11 residues. The CDR3 DNA sequence: TGTGCCAGTTCCCGGTTTACTGAAGCTTTCTTT. This encodes CASSRFTEAFF.